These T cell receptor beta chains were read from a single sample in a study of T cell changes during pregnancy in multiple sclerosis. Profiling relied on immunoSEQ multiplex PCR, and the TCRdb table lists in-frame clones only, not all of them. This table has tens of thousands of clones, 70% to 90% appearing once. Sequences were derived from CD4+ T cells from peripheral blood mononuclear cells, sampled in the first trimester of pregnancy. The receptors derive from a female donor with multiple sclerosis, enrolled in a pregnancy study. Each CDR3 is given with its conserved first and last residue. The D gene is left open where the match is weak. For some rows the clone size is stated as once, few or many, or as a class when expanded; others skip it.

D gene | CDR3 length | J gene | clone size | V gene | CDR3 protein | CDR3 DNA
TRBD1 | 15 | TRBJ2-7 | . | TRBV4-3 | CASSLTGTGFHEQYF | TGCGCCAGCAGCCTCACCGGGACAGGGTTCCACGAGCAGTACTTC
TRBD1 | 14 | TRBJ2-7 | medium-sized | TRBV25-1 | CASSESKGAREQYF | TGTGCCAGCAGTGAATCTAAGGGGGCTCGCGAGCAGTACTTC
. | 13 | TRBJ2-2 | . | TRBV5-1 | CASSLAATGELFF | TGCGCCAGCAGCTTGGCTGCGACCGGGGAGCTGTTTTTT
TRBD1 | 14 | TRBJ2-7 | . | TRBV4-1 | CASSRIEGQYEQYF | TGCGCCAGCAGCCGGATCGAGGGACAGTACGAGCAGTACTTC
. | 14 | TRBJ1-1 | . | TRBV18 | CASSPRQLNTEAFF | TGTGCCAGCTCACCGCGGCAGCTGAACACTGAAGCTTTCTTT
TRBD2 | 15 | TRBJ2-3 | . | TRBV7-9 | CASSSTSGPTDTQYF | TGTGCCAGCAGCTCGACTAGCGGGCCCACAGATACGCAGTATTTT
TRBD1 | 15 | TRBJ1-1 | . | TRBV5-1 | CASSSAGGANTEAFF | TGCGCCAGCAGCTCCGCAGGGGGCGCGAACACTGAAGCTTTCTTT
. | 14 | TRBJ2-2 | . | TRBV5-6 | CASSFTHQTGELFF | TGTGCCAGCAGCTTTACACACCAAACAGGGGAGCTGTTTTTT
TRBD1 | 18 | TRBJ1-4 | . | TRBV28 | CASSSGQARVGRNEKLFF | TGTGCCAGCAGTTCCGGACAGGCCAGGGTGGGAAGAAATGAAAAACTGTTTTTT
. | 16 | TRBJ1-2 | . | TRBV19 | CASSRTIQAGASGYTF | TGTGCCAGTAGTAGGACGATACAGGCGGGGGCAAGTGGCTACACCTTC
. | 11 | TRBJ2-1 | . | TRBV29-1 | CSVERLNEQFF | TGCAGCGTTGAGCGGTTAAATGAGCAGTTCTTC
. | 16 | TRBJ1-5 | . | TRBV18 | CASSPDSPSYREPQHF | TGTGCCAGCTCACCAGACAGCCCTTCGTATAGGGAGCCCCAGCATTTT
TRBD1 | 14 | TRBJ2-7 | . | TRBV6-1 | CASSDRGWSYEQYF | TGTGCCAGCAGTGACAGGGGGTGGTCCTACGAGCAGTACTTC
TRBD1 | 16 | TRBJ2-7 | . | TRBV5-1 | CASSSSSGTASYEQYF | TGCGCCAGCAGCTCAAGCTCCGGGACAGCCTCCTACGAGCAGTACTTC
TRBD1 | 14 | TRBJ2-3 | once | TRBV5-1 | CASSLRQGTDTQYF | TGCGCCAGCAGCTTGCGACAGGGGACAGATACGCAGTATTTT
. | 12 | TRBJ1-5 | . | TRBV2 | CASRGGNQPQHF | TGTGCCAGCAGAGGCGGAAATCAGCCCCAGCATTTT
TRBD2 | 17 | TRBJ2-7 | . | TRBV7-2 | CASSLASPLAVYYEQYF | TGTGCCAGCAGCTTAGCGTCCCCCCTAGCGGTCTACTACGAGCAGTACTTC
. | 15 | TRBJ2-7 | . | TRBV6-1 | CASSSKAGAWNEQYF | TGTGCCAGCAGCTCAAAGGCGGGGGCTTGGAACGAGCAGTACTTC
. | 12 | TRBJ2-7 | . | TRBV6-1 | CASFGGSYEQYF | TGTGCCAGCTTTGGCGGCTCCTACGAGCAGTACTTC
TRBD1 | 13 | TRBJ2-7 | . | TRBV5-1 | CASSTGQGYEQYF | TGCGCCAGCAGCACGGGACAGGGCTACGAGCAGTACTTC
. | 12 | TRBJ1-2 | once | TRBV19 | CASSISVYGYTF | TGTGCCAGTAGTATTTCGGTTTATGGCTACACCTTC
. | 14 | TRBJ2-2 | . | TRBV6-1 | CASSELPSAGELFF | TGTGCCAGCAGTGAACTACCTAGCGCCGGGGAGCTGTTTTTT
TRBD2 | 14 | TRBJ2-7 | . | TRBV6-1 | CASSEPSGNYEQYF | TGTGCCAGCAGTGAACCTAGCGGGAACTACGAGCAGTACTTC
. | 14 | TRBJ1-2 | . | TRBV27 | CASRQQGQSYGYTF | TGTGCCAGCCGGCAGCAGGGGCAGAGCTATGGCTACACCTTC
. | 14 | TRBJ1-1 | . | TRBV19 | CASSIGTANTEAFF | TGTGCCAGTAGTATAGGGACAGCGAACACTGAAGCTTTCTTT